The 12 T cell receptor beta chains given below trace back to one sample, sequenced in a study of shared clonotypes between healthy human individuals. Clones were sequenced by immunoSEQ multiplex PCR, and TCRdb holds only the in-frame ones, with some missing. Of more than 900,000 clones detected, approximately 80% appear once; the ten largest clones hold 0.5% to 0.65%. Material for sequencing was memory CD4+ T cells from PBMCs. Stated subset: CD45RA-negative fraction. The source is a man aged 18-30 years in good health. Some clones in this sample may be carry-over from other donors' samples.

The chain links TRBV7-8 to TRBJ2-7; possibly TRBD1 or TRBD2 for D (5 bases each). The CDR3 sequence is 15 residues long. The germline V and J ends were trimmed by 5 bases and 6 bases, with 20 bases remaining between them. From germline, CDR1 is SGHVS and CDR2 FQNEAQ. The CDR3 DNA sequence: TGTGCCAGCAGCCCAGAGGGGATCCCTGGCTCCGAGCAGTACTTC. Protein sequence: CASSPEGIPGSEQYF.

V is TRBV5-4 and J is TRBJ1-4; D call uncertain. The CDR3 is made up of 13 amino acids. Between the trimmed V and J ends, which lost 4 bases and 4 bases, there was a span of 8 bases. Per germline, CDR1 SGHNT and CDR2 YYREEE (reference sequence). The CDR3 loop reads CASSIQLNEKLFF. Here the CDR3 DNA reads TGTGCCAGCAGCATACAGCTTAATGAAAAACTGTTTTTT.

The chain combines TRBV4-1 with TRBJ2-7; 7 bases fit TRBD2. In germline, CDR1 is MGHRA, CDR2 YSYEKL. Trimming cost V 4 bases and J 3 bases; bases outside gene matches: 9. The CDR3 spans 15 residues. Here the CDR3 reads CASSLTSENFYEQYF. As DNA, the CDR3 is TGCGCCAGCAGCCTTACTAGCGAGAACTTCTACGAGCAGTACTTC.

The chain links TRBV5-4 to TRBJ2-7, with TRBD1 matching 9 bases. V gave up 4 bases and J gave up 6 bases; unmatched junction bases: 8. Germline lookup yields CDR1 SGHNT and CDR2 YYREEE (reference sequence). The CDR3 spans 14 residues. This CDR3 reads CASSHKQGASEQYF. The CDR3 DNA sequence: TGTGCCAGCAGCCACAAACAGGGGGCCTCCGAGCAGTACTTC.

The rearrangement joins TRBV4-2 to TRBJ2-1; no reliable D call. CDR3 length: 11 residues. Germline CDR1 reads LGHNA; CDR2 reads YNFKEQ. For the CDR3, the DNA is TGTTTGGCGAGCTCCTACAATGAGCAGTTCTTC. Translated: CLASSYNEQFF.

The sample holds one count of this clone. The chain has TRBV7-2 and TRBJ1-1; possible D gene TRBD1, 5 bases. Trimming left V 3 bases short and J 4 bases short, with 21 bases between. Per germline, CDR1 SGHTA and CDR2 FQGNSA. The CDR3 extends over 17 amino acids. The CDR3 protein is CASSFWGGNPVVTEAFF. DNA of the CDR3: TGTGCCAGCAGCTTCTGGGGGGGGAATCCCGTCGTCACTGAAGCTTTCTTT.

A note on this clone: A single base separates this from a much larger clone, so it may be a read error. The J gene is TRBJ2-3, the V gene TRBV30; D might be TRBD2 (5 bases). Germline V gene sequence: CDR1 GTSNPN, CDR2 SVGIG (reference sequence). The CDR3 contains 15 residues. V was clipped by 1 base and J by 1 base, with 12 bases between them. The CDR3 DNA is TGTGCCTGGAGTGGGGAGCTAGAATGCACAGATACGCAGTATTTT. It codes for CAWSGELECTDTQYF.

The V gene is TRBV30, the J gene TRBJ2-2; no clear D gene. Germline CDR1 and CDR2: GTSNPN and SVGIG (reference sequence). The V gene lost 2 bases and the J gene lost 3 bases, with 1 base spanning the gap. CDR3 size: 11 residues. The CDR3 DNA follows: TGTGCCTGGAGTCACACCGGGGAGCTGTTTTTT. Its protein is CAWSHTGELFF.

This clone was seen just once. The chain couples TRBV5-4 to TRBJ2-1; 8 positions agree with TRBD2. V shed 1 base, J shed 5 bases, and the junction held 8 bases outside the gene matches. The CDR3 runs to 16 residues. Germline V lookup: CDR1 SGHNT, CDR2 YYREEE (reference sequence). In nucleotides, the CDR3 is TGTGCCAGCAGCTTGAAAATTAGCGGGACCAACAATGAGCAGTTCTTC. This encodes CASSLKISGTNNEQFF.

This chain connects TRBV2 to TRBJ2-1; a weak D match, TRBD2 (7 bases). The CDR3 length is 15 residues. The V and J ends lost 8 bases and 7 bases respectively, with 21 bases between them. CDR1 and CDR2 (germline): SNHLY, FYNNEI. Here the CDR3 reads CASGGAGAPRNEQFF. The DNA for the CDR3 is TGTGCCAGCGGGGGGGCTGGGGCCCCAAGGAATGAGCAGTTCTTC.

The V gene is TRBV6-7, the J gene TRBJ2-6; D remains ambiguous. TRBV6-7 is classed as an ORF, of uncertain function. The CDR3 spans 17 residues. V was trimmed by 0 bases and J by 2 bases, leaving 11 bases between them. In DNA form, the CDR3 reads TGTGCCAGCAGTTACTCCCCCACGAGTACTGGGGCCAACGTCCTGACTTTC. As protein: CASSYSPTSTGANVLTF.

In this sample, this clone turned up once. The rearrangement joins TRBV11-2 to TRBJ2-7, with 11 bases matching TRBD2. This CDR3 is 15 amino acids long. Germline V gene sequence: CDR1 SGHAT, CDR2 FQNNGV. V shed 5 bases, J shed 0 bases, and the junction held 3 bases outside the gene matches. In nucleotides, the CDR3 is TGTGCCAGCAGCATTGGGACTAGCGGCTCCTACGAGCAGTACTTC. Translation: CASSIGTSGSYEQYF.